The sample holds many counts of the clone carrying this TCR beta chain. Antigen specificity is unknown. These data belong to a study of regulatory T cells in long-lasting Graves disease. Study-level results: New patients shared 950 to 1,000 public clonotypes, fewer than the 2,500 to 3,500 shared by persistent patients.

Time point in this sample: newly diagnosed GD, antithyroid drugs for less than 3 months. Preparation of the TCR library used RNA extracted from PBMCs. This CDR3 has 14 residues. V lost 6 bases to trimming and J lost 0 bases, with 11 bases between them. Germline V CDR1 and CDR2: LNHDA, SQIVND (reference sequence). Arm-PCR of CDR3 regions with iRepertoire HTBI primers generated TCR beta libraries. TCRdb independently ran MiXCR on the multiplex PCR reads; one entry per CDR3 protein. The repertoire consists of 300,000 to 400,000 distinct CDR3 sequences, with approximately 15% occurring once and the leading ten covering just under 30%. The same sample was also studied in work on T cells in Graves' hyperthyroidism and ophthalmopathy.

The chain carries TRBV19 and TRBJ1-1; D is ambiguous. The receptor was isolated from a man aged 40-55 years with Graves disease. The sample here was peripheral blood mononuclear cells (PBMCs), taken at new diagnosis, from a patient treated with antithyroid drugs. CDR3 sequence: CASRKAMVNTEAFF. The CDR3 DNA reads TGTGCCAGTAGAAAGGCGATGGTGAACACTGAAGCTTTCTTT.